The 24 T cell receptor beta chains below come from one sample, sequenced in a study of control samples from healthy donors and cancer patients. TCRdb's table, derived via immunoSEQ multiplex PCR, lists solely in-frame clones and lacks some. Of 130,000 or so clones in the sample, around 87% were seen once. The sample comprised blood. The receptors come from a man between 40 and 49 years old in good health.

The genes are TRBV9 and TRBJ2-1, with 9 bases fitting TRBD2. With 4 bases clipped from V and 5 bases from J, the junction kept 7 bases outside the gene matches. The germline V gene has CDR1 SGDLS and CDR2 YYNGEE. The length of the CDR3 is 15 residues. The CDR3 nucleotides read TGTGCCAGCAGCCCTCGGATAGCGGGGGACAATGAGCAGTTCTTC. It encodes CASSPRIAGDNEQFF.

This chain joins TRBV7-6 and TRBJ1-5; the D is unclear. Germline V gene sequence: CDR1 SGHVS, CDR2 FNYEAQ. The V end lost 2 bases, the J end lost 3 bases, and 14 bases lay between the germline ends. The CDR3 spans 16 residues. The CDR3 region is CASSLFPPDANQPQHF. The CDR3 DNA reads as TGTGCCAGCAGCTTATTTCCCCCGGACGCCAATCAGCCCCAGCATTTT.

This clone was detected once. The gene calls are TRBV20-1 and TRBJ1-2, with 10 bases fitting TRBD1. The CDR3 has 15 amino acids. V was pared by 3 bases and J by 8 bases, with 12 bases of the junction left unmatched. The germline CDR1 and CDR2 sequences are DFQATT and SNEGSKA (reference sequence). CDR3 protein: CSASLETGGAWGYTF. The CDR3, as DNA: TGCAGTGCTAGTCTTGAGACAGGGGGCGCTTGGGGCTACACCTTC.

J is TRBJ2-5 and V is TRBV5-1; 8 bases match TRBD2. CDR3 length: 13 residues. Trimming took 4 bases from V and 4 from J; bases not matched to a gene: 3. Germline loops: CDR1 SGHRS, CDR2 YFSETQ. CDR3 DNA: TGCGCCAGCAGCCGGGGGGGCGGAGAGACCCAGTACTTC. Its protein is CASSRGGGETQYF.

The CDR3 DNA follows: TGTGCCACGTCGCTGGGGGGGCTACCCTATGAGCAGTTCTTC. This codes for CATSLGGLPYEQFF. This chain uses TRBV11-1 with TRBJ2-1; a weak D match, TRBD2 (7 bases). Germline V gene sequence: CDR1 SGHAT, CDR2 FQDESV (reference sequence). The CDR3 has 14 residues. V shed 10 bases and J shed 8 bases, with 21 bases lying between them.

The V call is TRBV20-1, the J call TRBJ2-5, with D tentatively TRBD1 or TRBD2 (6 bases each). Germline assignment: CDR1 DFQATT and CDR2 SNEGSKA (reference sequence). The CDR3 is made up of 14 amino acids. Trimming cost V 3 bases and J 5 bases, with 16 bases left between them. The CDR3 nucleotides are TGCAGTGCTAGTACGGGGGCTAGCCTGGAGACCCAGTACTTC. This gives the protein CSASTGASLETQYF.

This clone has just a few counts. This chain uses TRBV5-5 with TRBJ2-5, with TRBD2 matching 7 bases. Germline trimming cut 1 base from V and 5 bases from J; bases unmatched to any gene: 8. Germline loops: CDR1 SGHKS, CDR2 YYEKEE (reference sequence). CDR3 length equals 15 residues. CDR3 region: CASSLMTMRGETQYF. CDR3 DNA: TGTGCCAGCAGCTTGATGACGATGCGGGGGGAGACCCAGTACTTC.

This clone was detected once. The chain joins TRBV11-3 to TRBJ2-7; D might be TRBD2 (6 bases). The CDR3 extends over 16 amino acids. V was cut by 0 bases and J by 3 bases, with 15 bases left in between. Germline V gene sequence: CDR1 SGHNT, CDR2 YENEEA. The CDR3 region has the DNA TGTGCCAGCAGCTTAGAGAAGGGTGGAGGGAACTACGAGCAGTACTTC. Translation gives CASSLEKGGGNYEQYF. The full variable domain, with the rest looked up from reference TRBV11-3 and TRBJ2-7, is EAGVVQSPRYKIIEKKQPVAFWCNPISGHNTLYWYLQNLGQGPELLIRYENEEAVDDSQLPKDRFSAERLKGVDSTLKIQPAELGDSAVYLCASSLEKGGGNYEQYFGPGTRLTVT.

The rearrangement links TRBV5-1 to TRBJ2-5; TRBD1 matches at 7 bases. After removal of 2 bases from V and 1 base from J, the junction contained 8 bases not matched to a gene. The CDR3 contains 16 residues. Germline lookup yields CDR1 SGHRS and CDR2 YFSETQ. The CDR3 loop is CASSLGDRYTQETQYF. For the CDR3, the DNA is TGCGCCAGCAGCTTAGGGGACAGATATACCCAAGAGACCCAGTACTTC. The entire variable domain, with the rest obtained from reference TRBV5-1 and TRBJ2-5, is as follows: KAGVTQTPRYLIKTRGQQVTLSCSPISGHRSVSWYQQTPGQGLQFLFEYFSETQRNKGNFPGRFSGRQFSNSRSEMNVSTLELGDSALYLCASSLGDRYTQETQYFGPGTRLLVL.

This clone was counted between two and nine times. The V gene is TRBV3-1 (or the pseudogene TRBV3-2), the J gene TRBJ1-1, with D unclear. V dropped 4 bases and J dropped 1 base, with 7 bases sitting between them. CDR1 and CDR2 (germline): LGHDT, YNNKEL (reference sequence). The CDR3 has 13 amino acids. CDR3 nucleotides: TGTGCCAGCAGCCCTCGACAGAACACTGAAGCTTTCTTT. As protein: CASSPRQNTEAFF.

The chain uses TRBV30 and TRBJ2-7, with 12 nucleotides matching TRBD1. The ends lost 4 bases at V and 7 bases at J; junction bases unmatched: 11. This CDR3 is built from 15 residues. Germline CDR1 is GTSNPN and CDR2 is SVGIG (reference sequence). The CDR3 DNA reads as TGTGCCTGGACCAAGGCGGGGACAGGGGGCGAGGAGCAGTACTTC. Amino acid sequence: CAWTKAGTGGEEQYF.

The V and J genes are TRBV24-1 and TRBJ2-3, with D uncertain. CDR3 length: 16 residues. Trimming removed 0 bases from V and 2 bases from J, with 11 bases in between. Germline CDR1 and CDR2: KGHDR and SFDVKD. The CDR3 loop reads CATSDLAEPFTDTQYF. The DNA for the CDR3 is TGTGCCACCAGTGATTTGGCAGAGCCGTTCACAGATACGCAGTATTTT.

The V gene is TRBV4-3, the J gene TRBJ1-2; D is unclear. Germline CDR1 LGHNA, CDR2 YSLEER. Between the trimmed V and J ends, which lost 0 bases and 11 bases, there was a span of 16 bases. This CDR3 region has 14 residues. The CDR3 sequence: CASSQDTKPLGYTF. CDR3 coding DNA: TGCGCCAGCAGCCAAGATACGAAACCCTTGGGGTACACCTTC.

The chain combines TRBV18 with TRBJ1-6, with D perhaps matching TRBD1 (5 bases). This CDR3 is 15 amino acids long. The ends were cut back, 5 bases at V and 8 bases at J, with 16 bases in the middle. Germline V gene sequence: CDR1 KGHSH, CDR2 LQKENI. CDR3 nucleotides: TGTGCCAGCTCAGGGAGGACACCGCGGGATTCACCCCTCCACTTT. Protein product: CASSGRTPRDSPLHF.

The V gene is TRBV19, the J gene TRBJ1-3; D not certain. Trimming left V 2 bases short and J 1 base short, with 6 bases between. This CDR3 has 14 amino acids. CDR1 and CDR2 from the germline V gene are LNHDA and SQIVND (reference sequence). CDR3 nucleotide sequence: TGTGCCAGTAGTATATTTGGGTCTGGAAACACCATATATTTT. It codes for CASSIFGSGNTIYF.

This rearrangement joins TRBV9 to TRBJ2-5; TRBD2 agrees at 9 bases. The CDR3 is 16 residues long. With 0 bases clipped from V and 5 bases from J, the junction kept 8 bases outside the gene matches. Germline V lookup: CDR1 SGDLS, CDR2 YYNGEE. The CDR3 here is CASSVGPAGGGETQYF. The CDR3 bases are TGTGCCAGCAGCGTAGGTCCAGCGGGGGGTGGTGAGACCCAGTACTTC.

The rearrangement joins TRBV10-1 to TRBJ2-3, with D possibly matching TRBD2 (6 bases). Between the trimmed V and J ends, which lost 6 bases and 4 bases, there was a span of 14 bases. Per germline, CDR1 WNHNN and CDR2 SYGVQD (reference sequence). CDR3 length equals 14 residues. The CDR3 spells CASRAGGSADTQYF. The CDR3, as DNA: TGCGCCAGCAGAGCCGGGGGAAGCGCAGATACGCAGTATTTT.

The chain joins TRBV21-1 to TRBJ2-2; the table names TRBD1, a call not compared with the DNA. TRBV21-1 is listed as a pseudogene. The CDR3 length is 16 residues. CDR3 nucleotides: TGTGCCAGCGGTCGACAGGGCGATCCGAACACCGGGGAGCTGTTTTTT. Protein sequence: CASGRQGDPNTGELFF.

The V and J genes are TRBV12-2 and TRBJ1-2; the D call TRBD1 from the table was never checked on the DNA. TRBV12-2 is annotated as a pseudogene. The CDR3 extends over 17 amino acids. CDR3 residues: CASRLVPYRDRSYGYTF. For the CDR3, the DNA is TGTGCAAGTCGCTTGGTCCCCTACCGGGACAGGTCCTATGGCTACACCTTC.

CDR3 nucleotide sequence: TGTGCCAGCAGCTTAGTGGGAGGGCAGGGATCCTACGAGCAGTACTTC. It specifies CASSLVGGQGSYEQYF. The chain couples TRBV7-2 to TRBJ2-7, with TRBD2 matching 7 bases. Germline CDR1 is SGHTA and CDR2 is FQGNSA. Trimming took 1 base from V and 1 from J; bases not matched to a gene: 7. The CDR3 has 16 residues. Using reference TRBV7-2 and TRBJ2-7 for the parts outside the CDR3, the full variable domain is GAGVSQSPSNKVTEKGKDVELRCDPISGHTALYWYRQSLGQGLEFLIYFQGNSAPDKSGLPSDRFSAERTGGSVSTLTIQRTQQEDSAVYLCASSLVGGQGSYEQYFGPGTRLTVT.

This chain uses TRBV9 with TRBJ2-7; D remains unclear. Germline lookup yields CDR1 SGDLS and CDR2 YYNGEE. CDR3 length: 15 residues. Trimming took off 0 bases at V and 1 base at J, with 11 bases between the two ends. CDR3: CASSVGGVLSYEQYF. CDR3 DNA: TGTGCCAGCAGCGTAGGAGGAGTTTTATCCTACGAGCAGTACTTC. Looking up the rest from reference TRBV9 and TRBJ2-7 gives the full variable domain: DSGVTQTPKHLITATGQRVTLRCSPRSGDLSVYWYQQSLDQGLQFLIQYYNGEERAKGNILERFSAQQFPDLHSELNLSSLELGDSALYFCASSVGGVLSYEQYFGPGTRLTVT.

The chain employs TRBV6-5 and TRBJ1-3, with 8 bases lining up with TRBD1. This CDR3 is 14 amino acids long. Per the germline V gene, CDR1 is MNHEY and CDR2 is SVGAGI. The junction had 2 bases not matched to a gene; V was cut back by 6 bases and J by 1 base. The CDR3 DNA reads as TGTGCCAGCAGGCAGGGGGCATCTGGAAACACCATATATTTT. Its translation is CASRQGASGNTIYF.

The gene calls are TRBV7-2 and TRBJ1-4; a possible D gene is TRBD1 (5 bases). Germline CDR1 reads SGHTA; CDR2 reads FQGNSA. CDR3 size: 15 residues. V was clipped by 10 bases and J by 4 bases, with 19 bases between them. CDR3 nucleotides: TGTGCCACGCAAAATACGGGGGGGGTTAATGAAAAACTGTTTTTT. This gives the protein CATQNTGGVNEKLFF.

This chain joins TRBV25-1 and TRBJ1-1, with D possibly TRBD1 on 6 matching bases. Germline V CDR1 and CDR2: MGHDK, SYGVNS. Trimming took 8 bases from V and 5 from J, leaving 15 bases between them. The length of the CDR3 is 13 residues. The CDR3 DNA reads as TGTGCCAGCGCAGGGCGGAGGGGGACTGAAGCTTTCTTT. Its protein product is CASAGRRGTEAFF.